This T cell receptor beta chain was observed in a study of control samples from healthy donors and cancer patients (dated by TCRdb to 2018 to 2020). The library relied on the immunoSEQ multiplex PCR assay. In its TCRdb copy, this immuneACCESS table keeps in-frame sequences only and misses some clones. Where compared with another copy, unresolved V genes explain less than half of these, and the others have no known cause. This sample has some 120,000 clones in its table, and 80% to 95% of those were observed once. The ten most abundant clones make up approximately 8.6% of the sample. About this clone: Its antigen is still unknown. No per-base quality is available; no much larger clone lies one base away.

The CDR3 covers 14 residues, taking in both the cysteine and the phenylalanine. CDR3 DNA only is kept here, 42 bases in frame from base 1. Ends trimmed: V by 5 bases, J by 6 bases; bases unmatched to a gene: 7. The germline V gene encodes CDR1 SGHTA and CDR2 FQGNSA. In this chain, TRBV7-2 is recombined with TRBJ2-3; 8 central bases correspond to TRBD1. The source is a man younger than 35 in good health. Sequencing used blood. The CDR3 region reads CASSTGQGLDTQYF. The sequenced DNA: TGTGCCAGCAGCACAGGACAGGGCCTTGATACGCAGTATTTT.